These 29 T cell receptor beta chains came from one sample sequenced in a study of vaccination and CD4 T cells after COVID-19. The Oncomine TCR Beta short-read assay was what sequenced the DNA obtained from cultured CD4+ T cells. MiXCR was run by TCRdb on the PCR reads, yielding one entry per CDR3 protein. This table has 10,000 to 13,000 distinct CDR3 sequences, around 50% appearing once. Treatment given: approximately nine-day PBMC culture with coronavirus spike peptide pools or control peptides (ViraFEST assay). The antigens for these receptors are not known. Input material: CD4+ T cells from blood, cultured in vitro. These receptors were taken from a human donor who had recovered from COVID-19.

This chain links TRBV28 with TRBJ2-4; D uncertain. Trimming stripped 1 base from V and 0 bases from J, with 7 bases between. This CDR3 has 15 amino acids. Germline V lookup: CDR1 MDHEN, CDR2 SYDVKM. CDR3 bases: TGTGCCAGCAGTTTATCCGAGACAGCCAAAAACATTCAGTACTTC. It is translated as CASSLSETAKNIQYF.

The V call is TRBV28, the J call TRBJ2-4, with a tentative D call TRBD1 (6 bases). Between the trimmed V and J ends, which lost 7 bases and 5 bases, there was a span of 18 bases. Germline CDR1 MDHEN, CDR2 SYDVKM. The CDR3 spans 15 residues. The DNA for the CDR3 is TGTGCCAGCAAGTACCAGGGGCTGGGGGAAAACATTCAGTACTTC. This gives the protein CASKYQGLGENIQYF.

This clonotype was counted a single time. The chain recombines TRBV20-1 with TRBJ2-7; D ambiguous. The CDR3 covers 12 residues. V was shortened by 4 bases and J by 0 bases, with 7 bases between the two germline ends. CDR1 and CDR2 from the germline V gene are DFQATT and SNEGSKA (reference sequence). The CDR3 sequence: CSANTASYEQYF. The CDR3 coding sequence is TGCAGTGCTAACACAGCCTCCTACGAGCAGTACTTC.

This clonotype was found once. The CDR3 sequence is CASSRDKTGTSGKPFYEQYF. CDR3 sequence (DNA): TGTGCCAGCAGCCGCGATAAAACCGGGACTAGCGGGAAACCCTTCTACGAGCAGTACTTC. The rearrangement uses TRBV5-7 and TRBJ2-7; 13 bases align to TRBD2. TRBV5-7 is an open reading frame, and its role is uncertain. This CDR3 region has 20 residues. The J segment lost 3 bases and the V segment lost 4 bases, leaving 19 bases of the junction unmatched.

The CDR3 DNA reads TGTGCCAGCAGTTTATCCTCGGTTAGCGGGAGGGAGACCCAGTACTTC. Its protein is CASSLSSVSGRETQYF. The chain combines TRBV28 with TRBJ2-5, with 10 bases matching TRBD2. The germline V gene has CDR1 MDHEN and CDR2 SYDVKM. This CDR3 has 16 residues. After removal of 1 base from V and 5 bases from J, the junction contained 7 bases not matched to a gene.

A single count supports this clonotype. V and J are TRBV7-9 and TRBJ2-1; D might be TRBD1 (5 bases). Germline V gene lookup returns CDR1 SEHNR and CDR2 FQNEAQ (reference sequence). The CDR3 is 16 amino acids. The V and J ends lost 0 bases and 2 bases respectively, with 11 bases between them. The CDR3 coding sequence is TGTGCCAGCAGCTTAGCGCGTACAGGAGCCTACAATGAGCAGTTCTTC. Protein: CASSLARTGAYNEQFF.

The V and J genes are TRBV20-1 and TRBJ1-2, with D tentatively TRBD1 (5 bases). Trimming removed 1 base at V and 6 bases at J, with 15 bases between. Germline CDR1 and CDR2: DFQATT and SNEGSKA (reference sequence). The CDR3 is 14 amino acids. The DNA of the CDR3 is TGCAGTGCTAGAGGTGGCGGGGGTTTGGATGGCTACACCTTC. Translating it yields CSARGGGGLDGYTF.

This clonotype was seen a handful of times. The V and J genes are TRBV7-6 and TRBJ2-7, with 9 nucleotides matching TRBD1. Germline V CDR1 and CDR2: SGHVS, FNYEAQ. Losses at the gene ends were 6 bases for V and 1 base for J; bases not matched to a gene: 4. This CDR3 has 14 residues. As DNA, the CDR3 is TGTGCCAGCAGGTCACAGGGGGCGTCCTACGAGCAGTACTTC. Its protein product is CASRSQGASYEQYF.

The gene calls are TRBV7-8 and TRBJ1-5; D gene ambiguous. This CDR3 comprises 15 residues. Trimming stripped 2 bases from V and 3 bases from J, with 11 bases between. Germline V CDR1 and CDR2: SGHVS, FQNEAQ. CDR3 in amino acids: CASSLFTDLNQPQHF. In DNA, the CDR3 is TGTGCCAGCAGCTTATTTACGGACCTCAATCAGCCCCAGCATTTT.

DNA of the CDR3: TGTGCCAGCAGTTTTCGTTTACGGGAGACCCAGTACTTC. Amino acid sequence: CASSFRLRETQYF. The chain uses TRBV27 and TRBJ2-5; the D is unclear. Looked up from germline, CDR1 is MNHEY and CDR2 is SMNVEV (reference sequence). Trimming shortened V by 3 bases and J by 5 bases, and 10 bases separated the two germline ends. The CDR3 has 13 residues.

The chain combines TRBV6-5 with TRBJ1-1, with no clear D. This CDR3 has 12 residues. The V end lost 4 bases, the J end lost 1 base, and 4 bases lay between the germline ends. Germline V gene data show CDR1 as MNHEY and CDR2 as SVGAGI. The CDR3, as DNA: TGTGCCAGCAGTTCGGGGAACACTGAAGCTTTCTTT. Translating gives CASSSGNTEAFF.

This clonotype showed up just a few times. The CDR3 DNA reads TGTGCCAGCAGCCAGAGAGCGATGAATGCAGATACGCAGTATTTT. Translation gives CASSQRAMNADTQYF. The chain is built from TRBV6-1 and TRBJ2-3; D not resolved. The V gene's germline CDR1 is MNHNS and CDR2 SASEGT. CDR3 length: 15 amino acids. Trimming pared 6 bases from V and 4 bases from J, leaving 17 bases between.

This clonotype was observed a handful of times. This rearrangement joins TRBV10-3 to TRBJ2-7; 11 bases agree with TRBD1. The CDR3 length is 14 residues. V gave up 6 bases and J gave up 3 bases; unmatched junction bases: 4. Germline loops: CDR1 ENHRY, CDR2 SYGVKD. The DNA for the CDR3 is TGTGCCATCAGCCGGGACAGGGGGTTCTACGAGCAGTACTTC. It specifies CAISRDRGFYEQYF.

This sequence joins TRBV6-1 and TRBJ1-1, with a tentative D call TRBD1 (5 bases). The length of the CDR3 is 13 residues. Trimming stripped 6 bases from V and 4 bases from J, with 12 bases between. Germline CDR1 MNHNS, CDR2 SASEGT. CDR3 bases: TGTGCCAGCAGCCAAGGGGCGACCACTGAAGCTTTCTTT. Translation gives CASSQGATTEAFF.

This sequence joins TRBV7-9 and TRBJ2-3; D possibly corresponds to TRBD2 (6 bases). The germline CDR1 and CDR2 sequences are SEHNR and FQNEAQ (reference sequence). V was cut by 3 bases and J by 0 bases, with 10 bases left in between. The CDR3 is made up of 15 amino acids. This CDR3 reads CASSFRSGSTDTQYF. For the CDR3, the DNA is TGTGCCAGCAGCTTTCGGAGCGGGAGCACAGATACGCAGTATTTT.

This chain links TRBV28 with TRBJ1-5, with D possibly being TRBD1 (6 bases). The CDR3 is 17 amino acids. Deletions cut 8 bases from V and 3 bases from J, with 23 bases between. The germline V gene has CDR1 MDHEN and CDR2 SYDVKM. The CDR3 region has the DNA TGTGCCAGCGGGAGCCAGGGGCGCTCCCAAATCAATCAGCCCCAGCATTTT. Translating it yields CASGSQGRSQINQPQHF.

CDR3 protein: CASSEQTGSNTIYF. CDR3 bases: TGTGCCAGCAGTGAACAGACAGGGTCCAACACCATATATTTT. The chain combines TRBV2 with TRBJ1-3, with 7 bases identical to TRBD1. The CDR3 is 14 amino acids. Germline trimming cut 2 bases from V and 7 bases from J; bases unmatched to any gene: 5. Germline CDR1 reads SNHLY; CDR2 reads FYNNEI.

The V gene is TRBV2, the J gene TRBJ2-2; perhaps TRBD1 as D (5 bases). The germline CDR1 and CDR2 sequences are SNHLY and FYNNEI. The V gene lost 8 bases and the J gene lost 1 base, with 11 bases spanning the gap. The length of the CDR3 is 14 residues. The chain's CDR3 is CASRWTQNTGELFF. The CDR3 DNA follows: TGTGCCAGCCGATGGACACAGAACACCGGGGAGCTGTTTTTT.

The CDR3, as DNA: TGTGCCAGCAGCGTAGCAGGGGTCCAAGAGACCCAGTACTTC. It encodes CASSVAGVQETQYF. The V gene is TRBV9, the J gene TRBJ2-5; D is perhaps TRBD1 (6 bases). The germline gives CDR1 SGDLS, CDR2 YYNGEE. With 0 bases removed from V and 1 base from J, the gap between germline ends came to 7 bases. CDR3 size: 14 residues.

The chain uses TRBV19 and TRBJ1-1; TRBD1 might be the D (5 bases). The CDR3 contains 12 residues. Trimming pared 2 bases from V and 11 bases from J, leaving 12 bases between. Germline V gene sequence: CDR1 LNHDA, CDR2 SQIVND (reference sequence). In DNA, the CDR3 is TGTGCCAGTAGTATATGGGAGGGGCGCGCTTTCTTT. Protein: CASSIWEGRAFF.

The chain combines TRBV6-5 with TRBJ2-3; D gene unclear. Germline assignment: CDR1 MNHEY and CDR2 SVGAGI. The V gene lost 4 bases and the J gene lost 0 bases, with 5 bases spanning the gap. This CDR3 has 13 amino acids. CDR3 nucleotides: TGTGCCAGCAGTTTCCAGAGCACAGATACGCAGTATTTT. Translation gives CASSFQSTDTQYF.

The chain joins TRBV6-4 to TRBJ2-2; D may be TRBD2 (6 bases). Deletions cut 0 bases from V and 4 bases from J, with 6 bases between. Germline values: CDR1 MRHNA, CDR2 SNTAGT. The CDR3 consists of 14 residues. The DNA for the CDR3 is TGTGCCAGCAGTGACTCGACTAGCACCGGGGAGCTGTTTTTT. This codes for CASSDSTSTGELFF.

J is TRBJ1-1 and V is TRBV6-5; no definite D call. V was trimmed by 2 bases and J by 3 bases, leaving 7 bases between them. The CDR3 loop spans 13 amino acids. Looked up from germline, CDR1 is MNHEY and CDR2 is SVGAGI. This chain's CDR3 is CASSYRFDTEAFF. In DNA form, the CDR3 reads TGTGCCAGCAGTTACCGGTTCGACACTGAAGCTTTCTTT.

The CDR3 loop is CASSLRRNNSPLHF. CDR3 bases: TGTGCCAGCAGTTTACGACGGAATAATTCACCCCTCCACTTT. The chain carries TRBV12-3 or TRBV12-4 and TRBJ1-6; D call uncertain. V lost 2 bases to trimming and J lost 5 bases, with 7 bases between them. This CDR3 is built from 14 residues.

The chain couples TRBV7-9 to TRBJ1-1; D is undetermined. The V gene's germline CDR1 is SEHNR and CDR2 FQNEAQ (reference sequence). The CDR3 is 16 amino acids. Trimming pared 5 bases from V and 0 bases from J, leaving 16 bases between. CDR3 residues: CASSPGSAVMNTEAFF. The DNA for the CDR3 is TGTGCCAGCAGCCCCGGGTCAGCAGTCATGAACACTGAAGCTTTCTTT.

The gene calls are TRBV20-1 and TRBJ2-3; the D gene could be TRBD1 or TRBD2 (5 bases each). V lost 2 bases, J lost 6 bases, and 6 bases lay in between. CDR1 and CDR2 from the germline V gene are DFQATT and SNEGSKA (reference sequence). This CDR3 region has 11 residues. The DNA for the CDR3 is TGCAGTGCTAGATGGGGGGATACGCAGTATTTT. It specifies CSARWGDTQYF.

V usage is TRBV20-1 and J usage is TRBJ1-5; no definite D call. This CDR3 has 14 amino acids. Looked up from germline, CDR1 is DFQATT and CDR2 is SNEGSKA (reference sequence). Trimming pared 5 bases from V and 4 bases from J, leaving 15 bases between. Here the CDR3 reads CSAPTRVPNQPQHF. CDR3 bases: TGCAGTGCTCCCACCCGGGTCCCAAATCAGCCCCAGCATTTT.

J is TRBJ2-1 and V is TRBV12-3 or TRBV12-4; D uncertain. The CDR3 has 12 amino acids. Between the trimmed V and J ends, which lost 6 bases and 8 bases, there was a span of 11 bases. The CDR3, as DNA: TGTGCCAGCAGCCTCGGCTGGGATGAGCAGTTCTTC. Translated, it gives CASSLGWDEQFF.

Only one count was recorded for this clonotype. The chain uses TRBV6-2 or TRBV6-3 and TRBJ2-1, with 7 positions matching TRBD2. After removal of 2 bases from V and 3 bases from J, the junction contained 4 bases not matched to a gene. This CDR3 is built from 15 residues. Germline V gene lookup returns CDR1 MNHEY and CDR2 SVGEGT. CDR3 nucleotides: TGTGCCAGCAGTTACGGCGGGAGTTTCTACAATGAGCAGTTCTTC. Encoded protein: CASSYGGSFYNEQFF.